The clone carrying this T cell receptor beta chain was counted a few times. The antigen remains unidentified. With 1 base removed from V and 4 bases from J, the gap between germline ends came to 13 bases. The CDR3 is 15 residues long. CDR1 and CDR2 (germline): MGHRA, YSYEKL. The sample is drawn from a study of beta chain features in type 1 diabetes. Findings and limits, study-wide: A moderate, significant TCRB CDR3 shortening appeared in type 1 diabetes across four CD4+ subsets.

The isolated RNA, all of it, was reverse transcribed, so expressed TCRB transcripts were what got sequenced. Method: immunoSEQ multiplex PCR; TCRdb's copy keeps in-frame clones and lacks some. Among about 360,000 clones listed, around an eighth were seen once. This TCR came from a man between 18 and 35 years old in good health. The sequencing input was naive CD4+ T cells from blood. The V call is TRBV4-1, the J call TRBJ2-5, with D perhaps TRBD2 (6 bases). The CDR3 protein is CASSQAGLQIETQYF. In nucleotides, the CDR3 is TGCGCCAGCAGCCAAGCAGGACTACAAATAGAGACCCAGTACTTC.